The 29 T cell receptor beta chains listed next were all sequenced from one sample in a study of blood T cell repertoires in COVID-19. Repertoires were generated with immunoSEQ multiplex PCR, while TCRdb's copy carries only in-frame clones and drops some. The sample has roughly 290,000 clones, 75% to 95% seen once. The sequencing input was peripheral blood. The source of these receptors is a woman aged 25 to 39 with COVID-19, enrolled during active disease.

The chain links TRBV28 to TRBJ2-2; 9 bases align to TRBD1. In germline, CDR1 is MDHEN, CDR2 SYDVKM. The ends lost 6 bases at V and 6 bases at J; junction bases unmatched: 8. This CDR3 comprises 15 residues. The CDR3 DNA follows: TGTGCCAGCAGAGCCCGGGACAGGGAGGCCGGGGAGCTGTTTTTT. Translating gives CASRARDREAGELFF.

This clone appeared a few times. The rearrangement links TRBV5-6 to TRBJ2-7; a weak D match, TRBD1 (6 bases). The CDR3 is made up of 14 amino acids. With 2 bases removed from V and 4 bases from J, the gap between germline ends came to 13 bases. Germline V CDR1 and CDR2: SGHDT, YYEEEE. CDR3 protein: CASSLRGQLYEQYF. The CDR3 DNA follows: TGTGCCAGCAGCTTACGAGGACAGCTTTACGAGCAGTACTTC.

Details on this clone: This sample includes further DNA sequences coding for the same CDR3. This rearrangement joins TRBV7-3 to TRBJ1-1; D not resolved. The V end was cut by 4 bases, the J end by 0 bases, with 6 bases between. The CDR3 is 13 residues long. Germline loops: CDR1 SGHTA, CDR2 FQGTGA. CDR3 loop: CASSSQVNTEAFF. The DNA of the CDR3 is TGTGCCAGCAGCTCCCAGGTGAACACTGAAGCTTTCTTT.

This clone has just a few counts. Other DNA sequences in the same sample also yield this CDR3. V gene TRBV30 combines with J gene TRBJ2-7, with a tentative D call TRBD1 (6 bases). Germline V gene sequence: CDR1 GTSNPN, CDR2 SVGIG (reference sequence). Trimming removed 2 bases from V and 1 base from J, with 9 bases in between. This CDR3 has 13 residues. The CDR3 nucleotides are TGTGCCTGGAGTAGGGGACAATCCTACGAGCAGTACTTC. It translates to CAWSRGQSYEQYF. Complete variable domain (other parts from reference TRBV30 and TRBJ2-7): SQTIHQWPATLVQPVGSPLSLECTVEGTSNPNLYWYRQAAGRGLQLLFYSVGIGQISSEVPQNLSASRPQDRQFILSSKKLLLSDSGFYLCAWSRGQSYEQYFGPGTRLTVT.

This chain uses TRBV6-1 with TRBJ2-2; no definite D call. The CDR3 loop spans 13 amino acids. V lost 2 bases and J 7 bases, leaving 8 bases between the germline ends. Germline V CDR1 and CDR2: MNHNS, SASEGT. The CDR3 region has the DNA TGTGCCAGCAGTGAACTCCCCGGCGGGGAGCTGTTTTTT. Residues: CASSELPGGELFF.

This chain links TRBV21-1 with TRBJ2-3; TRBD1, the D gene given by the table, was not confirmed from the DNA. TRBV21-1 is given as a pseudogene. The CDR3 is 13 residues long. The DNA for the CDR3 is TGTGCCAGCAGCAAACTAAGACAGGATACGCAGTATTTT. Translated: CASSKLRQDTQYF.

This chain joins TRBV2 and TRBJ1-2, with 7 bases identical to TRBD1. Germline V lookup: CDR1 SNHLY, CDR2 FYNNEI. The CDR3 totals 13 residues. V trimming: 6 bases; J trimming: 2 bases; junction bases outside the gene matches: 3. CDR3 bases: TGTGCCAGCAGGCCGGGACAGAACTATGGCTACACCTTC. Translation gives CASRPGQNYGYTF.

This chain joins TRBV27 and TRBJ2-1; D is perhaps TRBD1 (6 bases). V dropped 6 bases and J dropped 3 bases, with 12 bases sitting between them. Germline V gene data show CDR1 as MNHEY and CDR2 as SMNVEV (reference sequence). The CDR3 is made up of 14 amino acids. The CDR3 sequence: CASRSGDRYNEQFF. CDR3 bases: TGTGCCAGCAGGTCAGGGGACCGCTACAATGAGCAGTTCTTC.

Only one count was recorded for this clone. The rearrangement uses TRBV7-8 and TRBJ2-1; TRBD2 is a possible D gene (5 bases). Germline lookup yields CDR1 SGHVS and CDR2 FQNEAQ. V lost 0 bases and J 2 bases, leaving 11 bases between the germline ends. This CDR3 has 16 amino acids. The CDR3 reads CASSLALAGAYNEQFF. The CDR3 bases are TGTGCCAGCAGCTTAGCGCTCGCGGGTGCCTACAATGAGCAGTTCTTC.

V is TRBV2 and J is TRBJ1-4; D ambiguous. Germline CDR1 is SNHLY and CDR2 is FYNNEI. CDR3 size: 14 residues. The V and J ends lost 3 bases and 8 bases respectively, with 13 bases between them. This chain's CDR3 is CASSDMNWREKLFF. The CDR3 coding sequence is TGTGCCAGCAGTGACATGAACTGGAGGGAAAAACTGTTTTTT. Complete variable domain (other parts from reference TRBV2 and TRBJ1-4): EPEVTQTPSHQVTQMGQEVILRCVPISNHLYFYWYRQILGQKVEFLVSFYNNEISEKSEIFDDQFSVERPDGSNFTLKIRSTKLEDSAMYFCASSDMNWREKLFFGSGTQLSVL.

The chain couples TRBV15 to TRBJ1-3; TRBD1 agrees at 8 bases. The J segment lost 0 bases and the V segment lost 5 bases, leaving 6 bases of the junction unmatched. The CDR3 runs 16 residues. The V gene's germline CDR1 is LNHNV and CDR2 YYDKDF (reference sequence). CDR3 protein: CATSWGQAYSGNTIYF. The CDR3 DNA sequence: TGTGCCACCAGCTGGGGACAGGCCTACTCTGGAAACACCATATATTTT.

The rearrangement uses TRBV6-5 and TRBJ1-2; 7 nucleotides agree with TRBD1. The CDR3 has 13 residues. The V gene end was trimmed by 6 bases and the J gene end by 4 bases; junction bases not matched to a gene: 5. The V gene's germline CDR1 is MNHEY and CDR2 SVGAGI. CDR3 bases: TGTGCCAGCAGCGACGACAGGGTCTATGGCTACACCTTC. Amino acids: CASSDDRVYGYTF.

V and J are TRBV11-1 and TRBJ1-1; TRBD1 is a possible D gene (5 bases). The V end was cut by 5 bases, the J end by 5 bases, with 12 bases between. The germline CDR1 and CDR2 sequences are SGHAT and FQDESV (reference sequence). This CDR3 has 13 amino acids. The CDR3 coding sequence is TGTGCCAGCAGCACCTCAGGGATTACTGAAGCTTTCTTT. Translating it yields CASSTSGITEAFF.

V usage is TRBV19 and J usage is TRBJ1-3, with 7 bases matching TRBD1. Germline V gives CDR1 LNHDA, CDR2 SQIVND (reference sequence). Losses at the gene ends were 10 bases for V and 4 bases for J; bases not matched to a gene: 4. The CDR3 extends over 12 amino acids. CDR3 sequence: CATRDRGNTIYF. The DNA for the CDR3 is TGTGCCACTCGGGACAGAGGAAACACCATATATTTT.

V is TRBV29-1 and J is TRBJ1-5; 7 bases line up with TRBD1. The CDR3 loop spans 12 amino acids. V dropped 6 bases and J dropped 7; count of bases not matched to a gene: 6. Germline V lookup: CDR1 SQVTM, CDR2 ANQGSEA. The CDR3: CSVGQVGQPQHF. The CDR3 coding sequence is TGCAGCGTAGGACAGGTTGGGCAGCCCCAGCATTTT.

The CDR3 here is CSVGTPGLAGNEQFF. Written as DNA, the CDR3 is TGCAGCGTTGGAACGCCGGGACTAGCGGGCAATGAGCAGTTCTTC. This rearrangement joins TRBV29-1 to TRBJ2-1, with TRBD2 matching over 12 bases. Trimming cost V 4 bases and J 6 bases; bases outside gene matches: 7. The CDR3 is made up of 15 amino acids. The germline gives CDR1 SQVTM, CDR2 ANQGSEA.

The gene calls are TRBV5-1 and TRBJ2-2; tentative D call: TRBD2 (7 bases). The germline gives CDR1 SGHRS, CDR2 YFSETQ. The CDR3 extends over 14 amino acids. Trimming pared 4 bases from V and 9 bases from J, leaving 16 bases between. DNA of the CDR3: TGCGCCAGCAGCATAAAACAGGGAGGGAGGGAGCTGTTTTTT. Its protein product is CASSIKQGGRELFF.

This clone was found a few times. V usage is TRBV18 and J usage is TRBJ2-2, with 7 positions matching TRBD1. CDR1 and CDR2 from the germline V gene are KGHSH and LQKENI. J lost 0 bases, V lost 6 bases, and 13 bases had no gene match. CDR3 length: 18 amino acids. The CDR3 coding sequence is TGTGCCAGCTCTCGGACAGGAGGATTTCGTGCGAACACCGGGGAGCTGTTTTTT. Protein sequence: CASSRTGGFRANTGELFF.

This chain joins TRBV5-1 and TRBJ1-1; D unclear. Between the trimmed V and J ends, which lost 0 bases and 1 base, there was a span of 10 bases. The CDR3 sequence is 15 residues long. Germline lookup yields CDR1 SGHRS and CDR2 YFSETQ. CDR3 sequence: CASSLVPHPNTEAFF. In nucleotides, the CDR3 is TGCGCCAGCAGCTTGGTCCCACATCCGAACACTGAAGCTTTCTTT.

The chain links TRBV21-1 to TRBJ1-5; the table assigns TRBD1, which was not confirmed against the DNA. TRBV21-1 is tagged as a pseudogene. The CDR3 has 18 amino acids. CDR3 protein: CASSKARTDRVSNQPQHF. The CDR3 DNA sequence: TGTGCCAGCAGCAAAGCGCGAACGGACAGGGTCTCGAATCAGCCCCAGCATTTT.

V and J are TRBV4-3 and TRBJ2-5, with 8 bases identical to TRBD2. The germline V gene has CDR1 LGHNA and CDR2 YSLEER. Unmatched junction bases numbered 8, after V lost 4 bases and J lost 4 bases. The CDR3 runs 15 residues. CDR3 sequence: CASSPRWLAGETQYF. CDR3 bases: TGCGCCAGCAGCCCAAGGTGGCTAGCGGGAGAGACCCAGTACTTC.

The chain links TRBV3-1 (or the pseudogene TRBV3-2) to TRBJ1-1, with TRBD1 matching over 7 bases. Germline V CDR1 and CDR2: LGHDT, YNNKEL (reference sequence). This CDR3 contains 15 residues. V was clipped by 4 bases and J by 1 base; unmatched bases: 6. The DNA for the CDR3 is TGTGCCAGCAGCCGGCGACAGGGTAAGAACACTGAAGCTTTCTTT. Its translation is CASSRRQGKNTEAFF.

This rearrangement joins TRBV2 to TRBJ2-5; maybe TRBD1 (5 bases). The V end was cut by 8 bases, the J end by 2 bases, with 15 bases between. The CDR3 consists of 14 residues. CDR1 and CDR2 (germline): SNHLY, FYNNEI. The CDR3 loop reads CASLRQFLQETQYF. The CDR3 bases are TGTGCCAGCCTAAGACAGTTCCTACAAGAGACCCAGTACTTC. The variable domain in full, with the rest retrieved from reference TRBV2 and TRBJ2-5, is EPEVTQTPSHQVTQMGQEVILRCVPISNHLYFYWYRQILGQKVEFLVSFYNNEISEKSEIFDDQFSVERPDGSNFTLKIRSTKLEDSAMYFCASLRQFLQETQYFGPGTRLLVL.

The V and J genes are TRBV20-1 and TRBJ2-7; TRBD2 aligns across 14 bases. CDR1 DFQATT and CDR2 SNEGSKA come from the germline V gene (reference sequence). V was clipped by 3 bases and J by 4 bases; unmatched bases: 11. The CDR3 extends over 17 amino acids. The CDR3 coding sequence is TGCAGTGCTAGTCGGACTAGCGGGAGGACTCAACAGTACGAGCAGTACTTC. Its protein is CSASRTSGRTQQYEQYF.

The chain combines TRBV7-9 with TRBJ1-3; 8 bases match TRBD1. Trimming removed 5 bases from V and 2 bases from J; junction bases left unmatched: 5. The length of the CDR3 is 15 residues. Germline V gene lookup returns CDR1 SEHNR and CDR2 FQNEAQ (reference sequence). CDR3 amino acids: CASSLPTGAGNTIYF. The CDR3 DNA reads TGTGCCAGCAGCCTACCGACAGGGGCTGGAAACACCATATATTTT.

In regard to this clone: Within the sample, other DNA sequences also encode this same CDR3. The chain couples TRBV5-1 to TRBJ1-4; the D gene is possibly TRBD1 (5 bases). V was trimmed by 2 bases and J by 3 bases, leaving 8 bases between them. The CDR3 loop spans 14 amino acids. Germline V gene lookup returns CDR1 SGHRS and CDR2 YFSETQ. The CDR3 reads CASSLDSSNEKLFF. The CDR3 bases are TGCGCCAGCAGCTTAGACAGTTCTAATGAAAAACTGTTTTTT.

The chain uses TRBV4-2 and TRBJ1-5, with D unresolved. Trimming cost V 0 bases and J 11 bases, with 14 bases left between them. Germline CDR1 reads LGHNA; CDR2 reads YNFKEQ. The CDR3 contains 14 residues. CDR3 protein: CASSQEGGDGSQHF. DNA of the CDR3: TGTGCCAGCAGCCAAGAGGGCGGGGATGGGTCCCAGCATTTT.

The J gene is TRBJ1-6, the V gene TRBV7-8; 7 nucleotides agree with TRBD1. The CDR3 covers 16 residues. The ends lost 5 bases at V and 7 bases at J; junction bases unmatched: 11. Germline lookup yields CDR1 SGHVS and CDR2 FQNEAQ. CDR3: CASSSVWDRENSPLHF. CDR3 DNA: TGTGCCAGCAGCAGCGTGTGGGACAGAGAGAATTCACCCCTCCACTTT.

CDR3 amino acids: CASSLISGELFF. The CDR3 nucleotides are TGTGCCAGCAGTTTGATCAGCGGGGAGCTGTTTTTT. The chain has TRBV28 and TRBJ2-2; D uncertain. The CDR3 has 12 residues. In germline, CDR1 is MDHEN, CDR2 SYDVKM. V was cut by 3 bases and J by 7 bases, with 6 bases left in between.